Presented here are 19 T cell receptor beta chains from one specimen sequenced in a study of human T cells and chemical hapten exposure. TCRdb fed the RACE reads into MiXCR, producing one record per CDR3 protein. The sample records 300,000 to 450,000 distinct CDR3 sequences, 4.5% to 5.5% being singletons. Time point specified: pre-sensitization, week 0. Treatment denoted: therapeutic diphenylcyclopropenone sensitization with weekly scalp DPC. Sequenced here: whole blood, sampled in connection with sensitization to the hapten diphenylcyclopropenone (DPC). These receptors came from a woman between 18 and 29 years old with alopecia areata. Some clones in this sample may be carry-over from other donors' samples.

This clonotype came up many times. The chain carries TRBV7-8 and TRBJ2-3, with D perhaps TRBD2 (6 bases). The CDR3 runs to 14 residues. Per the germline V gene, CDR1 is SGHVS and CDR2 is FQNEAQ. Trimming took 8 bases from V and 0 from J, leaving 12 bases between them. CDR3 nucleotides: TGTGCCAGCTGCGGGGCCCCTAGCACAGATACGCAGTATTTT. Translating it yields CASCGAPSTDTQYF.

The chain carries TRBV5-1 and TRBJ2-1, with D maybe TRBD1 (6 bases). This CDR3 comprises 14 residues. Germline V gene lookup returns CDR1 SGHRS and CDR2 YFSETQ. Trimming took off 3 bases at V and 7 bases at J, with 14 bases between the two ends. The CDR3, as DNA: TGCGCCAGCAGCTCCAATAGACAGGCAAATGAGCAGTTCTTC. Its translation: CASSSNRQANEQFF.

This clonotype was picked up many times. The chain combines TRBV27 with TRBJ1-2; 7 nucleotides agree with TRBD1. The trim removed 8 bases at V and 6 bases at J, leaving 3 bases unmatched. The CDR3 consists of 11 residues. Per germline, CDR1 MNHEY and CDR2 SMNVEV (reference sequence). CDR3 coding DNA: TGTGCCAGCCGACAGGGCCATGGCTACACCTTC. This translates into CASRQGHGYTF.

The table lists this clonotype with many counts. The chain links TRBV18 to TRBJ1-6; 10 bases align to TRBD1. CDR1 is KGHSH and CDR2 is LQKENI in the germline V gene. The junction had 3 bases not matched to a gene; V was cut back by 2 bases and J by 8 bases. The CDR3 contains 15 residues. This CDR3 reads CASSPYGTGDSPLHF. CDR3 sequence (DNA): TGTGCCAGCTCACCATATGGGACAGGGGATTCACCCCTCCACTTT.

This clonotype appeared many times. This chain connects TRBV7-6 to TRBJ2-7; 9 nucleotides agree with TRBD1. The trim removed 5 bases at V and 5 bases at J, leaving 7 bases unmatched. The CDR3 extends over 14 amino acids. Germline values: CDR1 SGHVS, CDR2 FNYEAQ. DNA for the CDR3: TGTGCCAGCAGCCCCCAACAGGGGGCCCACGAGCAGTACTTC. It translates to CASSPQQGAHEQYF.

This clonotype was picked up many times. V and J are TRBV20-1 and TRBJ1-1; 7 bases agree with TRBD1. The V gene end was trimmed by 6 bases and the J gene end by 7 bases; junction bases not matched to a gene: 17. From germline, CDR1 is DFQATT and CDR2 SNEGSKA (reference sequence). This CDR3 spans 15 amino acids. This CDR3 reads CSAATTTGHFGEAFF. CDR3 nucleotides: TGCAGTGCCGCCACCACGACAGGGCATTTCGGTGAAGCTTTCTTT.

The table lists this clonotype with many counts. The V and J genes are TRBV7-9 and TRBJ1-5; D not resolved. CDR1 is SEHNR and CDR2 is FQNEAQ in the germline V gene (reference sequence). V lost 5 bases, J lost 3 bases, and 11 bases lay in between. This CDR3 region has 14 residues. DNA for the CDR3: TGTGCCAGCAGCCCTGACTTTATCAATCAGCCCCAGCATTTT. It encodes CASSPDFINQPQHF.

This clonotype was detected only a few times. The J gene is TRBJ2-7, the V gene TRBV12-3 or TRBV12-4, with D unresolved. The CDR3 covers 12 residues. V shed 3 bases and J shed 3 bases, with 6 bases lying between them. In nucleotides, the CDR3 is TGTGCCAGCAGTTTGCACGACTACGAGCAGTACTTC. Translation: CASSLHDYEQYF.

There are a few counts of this clonotype. The chain joins TRBV4-3 to TRBJ2-2, with D possibly being TRBD2 (6 bases). The CDR3 spans 15 residues. Trimming removed 1 base at V and 3 bases at J, with 9 bases between. The germline CDR1 and CDR2 sequences are LGHNA and YSLEER. CDR3 protein: CASSQGTTYTGELFF. The CDR3 DNA follows: TGCGCCAGCAGCCAAGGGACTACTTACACCGGGGAGCTGTTTTTT.

The gene calls are TRBV7-9 and TRBJ2-3, with 8 nucleotides matching TRBD1. Losses at the gene ends were 3 bases for V and 2 bases for J; bases not matched to a gene: 1. The CDR3 runs 14 residues. Germline V gene lookup returns CDR1 SEHNR and CDR2 FQNEAQ (reference sequence). The CDR3: CASSLTGDTDTQYF. The CDR3 bases are TGTGCCAGCAGCTTGACAGGGGACACAGATACGCAGTATTTT.

This clonotype was counted a few times. The chain joins TRBV29-1 to TRBJ2-5; 8 bases map to TRBD2. The ends lost 6 bases at V and 1 base at J; junction bases unmatched: 4. The germline gives CDR1 SQVTM, CDR2 ANQGSEA. The CDR3 is 13 residues long. The CDR3 nucleotides read TGCAGCGTACCGGGGGGGGCCCAAGAGACCCAGTACTTC. It yields the protein CSVPGGAQETQYF.

The J gene is TRBJ1-1, the V gene TRBV20-1; D might be TRBD1 (6 bases). Germline V gene data show CDR1 as DFQATT and CDR2 as SNEGSKA (reference sequence). Trimming took off 0 bases at V and 11 bases at J, with 19 bases between the two ends. The CDR3 length is 14 residues. The CDR3 DNA reads as TGCAGTGCTAGAGATGATGGGGGGCGGTTGGTGGCTTTCTTT. Its protein is CSARDDGGRLVAFF.

This chain joins TRBV6-2 or TRBV6-3 and TRBJ1-5; the D gene is possibly TRBD1 (5 bases). This CDR3 is built from 15 residues. CDR1 and CDR2 (germline): MNHEY, SVGEGT. Trimming stripped 6 bases from V and 3 bases from J, with 15 bases between. The CDR3 sequence is CASSRRRDDNQPQHF. The CDR3 nucleotides read TGTGCCAGCAGCAGACGAAGGGACGACAATCAGCCCCAGCATTTT.

The V call is TRBV12-3 or TRBV12-4, the J call TRBJ2-7, with D unclear. The CDR3 spans 11 residues. V shed 6 bases and J shed 7 bases, with 10 bases lying between them. The CDR3 DNA reads as TGTGCCAGCAGGGGATTCCAAGAGCAGTACTTC. Translated: CASRGFQEQYF.

This clonotype was recorded many times. The chain uses TRBV2 and TRBJ1-2; no clear D gene. The germline gives CDR1 SNHLY, CDR2 FYNNEI. Between the trimmed V and J ends, which lost 0 bases and 0 bases, there was a span of 14 bases. This CDR3 comprises 17 residues. This CDR3 is CASSEASLMTANYGYTF. CDR3 nucleotide sequence: TGTGCCAGCAGTGAAGCGTCCCTTATGACCGCTAACTATGGCTACACCTTC.

The rearrangement links TRBV6-5 to TRBJ1-2; perhaps TRBD1 as D (6 bases). V shed 6 bases and J shed 10 bases, with 15 bases lying between them. Germline V gives CDR1 MNHEY, CDR2 SVGAGI. The CDR3 length is 12 residues. The CDR3 region has the DNA TGTGCCAGCAGCAGGGGAAGGGCCCTCTACACCTTC. This encodes CASSRGRALYTF.

As to this clonotype: At one boundary the junction diverges from the germline segment, which might be a read error. The rearrangement joins TRBV20-1 to TRBJ2-7; 12 bases match TRBD1. CDR3 length: 15 amino acids. CDR1 and CDR2 (germline): DFQATT, SNEGSKA (reference sequence). CDR3 DNA: TGCGGTGCTAGCCGGGACAGGGGGCTCCGCTCCGAGCAGTACTTC. This translates into CGASRDRGLRSEQYF.

This sequence joins TRBV12-3 or TRBV12-4 and TRBJ1-6; TRBD1 is a possible D gene (5 bases). V was shortened by 7 bases and J by 10 bases, with 14 bases between the two germline ends. There are 13 residues in the CDR3. CDR3 amino acids: CASTRDLGSPLHF. CDR3 in DNA: TGTGCCAGCACCCGGGACCTAGGATCACCCCTCCACTTT.

There are a few counts of this clonotype. The V and J genes are TRBV12-3 or TRBV12-4 and TRBJ1-5; a possible D gene is TRBD1 (6 bases). Trimming shortened V by 6 bases and J by 7 bases, and 16 bases separated the two germline ends. The length of the CDR3 is 14 residues. As DNA, the CDR3 is TGTGCCAGCAGCCCAAGGGGGGGTTTACAGCCCCAGCATTTT. Translated: CASSPRGGLQPQHF.